The 21 T cell receptor beta chains presented below share a single source sample, sequenced in a study of early T cells in non-severe SARS-CoV-2 infection. TCRdb itself ran the 5' RACE reads through MiXCR, one entry per CDR3 protein. Counted here are roughly 47,000 distinct CDR3 sequences, 23% occurring once; the ten biggest clones make up 4% to 5%. Material: whole blood, obtained at baseline. The receptors shown here come from an adult who was a healthcare worker with PCR-confirmed SARS-CoV-2 infection or an uninfected control (not recorded which).

This clonotype was seen a few times. V gene TRBV7-2 combines with J gene TRBJ2-5; D unresolved. The CDR3 runs to 14 residues. Trimming pared 1 base from V and 0 bases from J, leaving 6 bases between. CDR1 SGHTA and CDR2 FQGNSA come from the germline V gene. Here the CDR3 reads CASSLESYQETQYF. The CDR3 coding sequence is TGTGCCAGCAGCTTAGAGTCATACCAAGAGACCCAGTACTTC.

This clonotype occurred a few times. The V call is TRBV29-1, the J call TRBJ2-3; D perhaps matches TRBD1 (5 bases). Per germline, CDR1 SQVTM and CDR2 ANQGSEA. V dropped 3 bases and J dropped 0 bases, with 10 bases sitting between them. This CDR3 has 14 residues. The CDR3 DNA reads TGCAGCGTTGAGGGGCCAACTAGCACAGATACGCAGTATTTT. Protein: CSVEGPTSTDTQYF.

The rearrangement uses TRBV6-2 or TRBV6-3 and TRBJ1-2; D gene unclear. Germline V gene data show CDR1 as MNHEY and CDR2 as SVGEGT. V shed 4 bases and J shed 6 bases, with 12 bases lying between them. The CDR3 covers 13 residues. The CDR3 DNA reads as TGTGCCAGCAGTTCATCCGTATTAGATGGCTACACCTTC. Translating gives CASSSSVLDGYTF.

This clonotype has only a few counts. The junction differs from germline at one of its ends, possibly a read error. This rearrangement joins TRBV7-7 to TRBJ2-2; 11 bases are a match to TRBD2. From germline, CDR1 is SSHAT and CDR2 FNYEAQ (reference sequence). The CDR3 totals 16 residues. The CDR3 sequence is CASSLLAGGPTGELFF. For the CDR3, the DNA is TGTGCTAGCAGCCTCCTAGCGGGGGGACCGACCGGGGAGCTGTTTTTT. The full variable domain, completed using reference TRBV7-7 and TRBJ2-2, is GAGVSQSPRYKVTKRGQDVTLRCDPISSHATLYWYQQALGQGPEFLTYFNYEAQPDKSGLPSDRFSAERPEGSISTLTIQRTEQRDSAMYRCASSLLAGGPTGELFFGEGSRLTVL.

V usage is TRBV6-5 and J usage is TRBJ2-7, with TRBD1 matching 7 bases. Trimming cost V 6 bases and J 6 bases; bases outside gene matches: 14. The germline CDR1 and CDR2 sequences are MNHEY and SVGAGI. This CDR3 has 15 amino acids. CDR3 sequence: CASSEPGRGPFEQYF. The DNA for the CDR3 is TGTGCCAGCAGCGAACCCGGAAGGGGGCCTTTCGAGCAGTACTTC.

J is TRBJ2-4 and V is TRBV11-2; possibly TRBD2 for D (6 bases). This CDR3 region has 16 residues. Germline V gene lookup returns CDR1 SGHAT and CDR2 FQNNGV. Trimming removed 5 bases at V and 3 bases at J, with 17 bases between. The CDR3 DNA follows: TGTGCCAGCAGCCCCGGGACTCTTTTGGGCAAAAACATTCAGTACTTC. Translation gives CASSPGTLLGKNIQYF.

The genes are TRBV6-5 and TRBJ2-5; 9 positions agree with TRBD2. The CDR3 length is 14 residues. V shed 2 bases, J shed 2 bases, and the junction held 0 bases outside the gene matches. Per the germline V gene, CDR1 is MNHEY and CDR2 is SVGAGI. The DNA for the CDR3 is TGTGCCAGCAGTTACGCGGGGGGGCAAGAGACCCAGTACTTC. Encoded protein: CASSYAGGQETQYF.

This clonotype was detected a few times. The chain couples TRBV5-6 to TRBJ2-5, with a possible D match to TRBD1 (5 bases). CDR1 is SGHDT and CDR2 is YYEEEE in the germline V gene. V was trimmed by 1 base and J by 2 bases, leaving 12 bases between them. The CDR3 sequence is 15 residues long. CDR3 DNA: TGTGCCAGCAGCTTGATTCCCAGGGAACAAGAGACCCAGTACTTC. Residues: CASSLIPREQETQYF.

This rearrangement joins TRBV10-3 to TRBJ1-6; D possibly corresponds to TRBD1 (6 bases). CDR1 and CDR2 (germline): ENHRY, SYGVKD. CDR3 length: 12 amino acids. Trimming shortened V by 11 bases and J by 10 bases, and 15 bases separated the two germline ends. CDR3 region: CAAGQTESPLHF. CDR3 DNA sequence: TGTGCCGCCGGACAGACGGAATCACCCCTCCACTTT.

J is TRBJ1-1 and V is TRBV5-6, with a tentative D call TRBD1 (6 bases). V lost 4 bases and J 6 bases, leaving 13 bases between the germline ends. CDR3 length equals 13 residues. Germline V lookup: CDR1 SGHDT, CDR2 YYEEEE. The CDR3 spells CASSVRDKAEAFF. The CDR3 DNA sequence: TGTGCCAGCAGCGTACGGGACAAAGCTGAAGCTTTCTTT.

The chain carries TRBV5-1 and TRBJ2-7, with D possibly being TRBD2 (6 bases). Germline assignment: CDR1 SGHRS and CDR2 YFSETQ. The germline V and J ends were trimmed by 4 bases and 0 bases, with 8 bases remaining between them. This CDR3 comprises 13 residues. The CDR3 DNA follows: TGCGCCAGCAGCGGAGGGATCTCCTACGAGCAGTACTTC. Translated: CASSGGISYEQYF. Complete variable domain (other parts from reference TRBV5-1 and TRBJ2-7): KAGVTQTPRYLIKTRGQQVTLSCSPISGHRSVSWYQQTPGQGLQFLFEYFSETQRNKGNFPGRFSGRQFSNSRSEMNVSTLELGDSALYLCASSGGISYEQYFGPGTRLTVT.

The J gene is TRBJ2-6, the V gene TRBV7-9, with 7 bases aligning to TRBD1. This CDR3 comprises 15 residues. Germline assignment: CDR1 SEHNR and CDR2 FQNEAQ (reference sequence). Trimming removed 5 bases from V and 4 bases from J; junction bases left unmatched: 5. DNA for the CDR3: TGTGCCAGCAGCACAGGGGCGAGCGGGGCCAACGTCCTGACTTTC. As protein: CASSTGASGANVLTF. Filled out from reference TRBV7-9 and TRBJ2-6, the complete variable domain reads DTGVSQNPRHKITKRGQNVTFRCDPISEHNRLYWYRQTLGQGPEFLTYFQNEAQLEKSRLLSDRFSAERPKGSFSTLEIQRTEQGDSAMYLCASSTGASGANVLTFGAGSRLTVL.

V usage is TRBV7-9 and J usage is TRBJ2-3; possible D gene TRBD1, 5 bases. Germline CDR1 SEHNR, CDR2 FQNEAQ (reference sequence). This CDR3 comprises 13 residues. V gave up 10 bases and J gave up 5 bases, with 16 bases separating them. CDR3 residues: CATSGRVKDTQYF. The CDR3 nucleotides read TGTGCCACCTCCGGCAGGGTCAAAGATACGCAGTATTTT.

There are a few counts of this clonotype. V and J are TRBV6-1 and TRBJ1-5; no clear D. The CDR3 runs to 15 residues. Germline assignment: CDR1 MNHNS and CDR2 SASEGT. Trimming shortened V by 6 bases and J by 0 bases, and 12 bases separated the two germline ends. The CDR3 region has the DNA TGTGCCAGCAGGGGGTCAAGTGATAGCAATCAGCCCCAGCATTTT. Its protein is CASRGSSDSNQPQHF.

The chain employs TRBV7-9 and TRBJ1-6, with D tentatively TRBD1 (5 bases). CDR1 and CDR2 from the germline V gene are SEHNR and FQNEAQ (reference sequence). V gave up 7 bases and J gave up 13 bases, with 23 bases separating them. The CDR3 is made up of 15 amino acids. The CDR3 region is CASNPAGTGSWPLHF. The CDR3 nucleotides are TGTGCCAGCAATCCGGCCGGGACGGGATCTTGGCCCCTCCACTTT.

The chain is built from TRBV7-3 and TRBJ2-2; D unresolved. CDR3 length: 14 amino acids. Trimming left V 5 bases short and J 5 bases short, with 12 bases between. Germline V gives CDR1 SGHTA, CDR2 FQGTGA. This chain's CDR3 is CASSPSLTTGELFF. The CDR3 DNA follows: TGTGCCAGCAGCCCCTCGTTAACAACCGGGGAGCTGTTTTTT.

The rearrangement joins TRBV7-9 to TRBJ1-6; D is undetermined. CDR1 SEHNR and CDR2 FQNEAQ come from the germline V gene (reference sequence). Between the trimmed V and J ends, which lost 4 bases and 2 bases, there was a span of 6 bases. The CDR3 sequence is 14 residues long. CDR3 sequence reads: CASSSEAYNSPLHF. DNA for the CDR3: TGTGCCAGCAGCTCAGAGGCCTATAATTCACCCCTCCACTTT.

The V call is TRBV12-3 or TRBV12-4, the J call TRBJ1-6; TRBD1 is a possible D gene (6 bases). V was pared by 3 bases and J by 7 bases, with 10 bases between. CDR3 size: 14 residues. CDR3 amino acids: CASSFVQGNSPLHF. The DNA for the CDR3 is TGTGCCAGCAGTTTTGTCCAGGGGAATTCACCCCTCCACTTT.

The chain recombines TRBV29-1 with TRBJ2-3; 11 bases match TRBD1. V lost 5 bases and J lost 7; bases outside the gene matches: 11. The CDR3 length is 15 residues. Germline CDR1 and CDR2: SQVTM and ANQGSEA. This chain's CDR3 is CSVTGTGGVSNTQYF. The CDR3, as DNA: TGCAGCGTTACCGGGACAGGGGGTGTTTCGAATACGCAGTATTTT.

The chain has TRBV4-1 and TRBJ1-1; D is ambiguous. CDR3 size: 14 residues. Looked up from germline, CDR1 is MGHRA and CDR2 is YSYEKL. V shed 0 bases and J shed 3 bases, with 8 bases lying between them. CDR3 bases: TGCGCCAGCAGCCAAGACTGGGCAGACACTGAAGCTTTCTTT. Translated: CASSQDWADTEAFF.

This clonotype was seen more than once but under ten times. The chain joins TRBV2 to TRBJ2-3, with TRBD1 matching 7 bases. This CDR3 has 16 residues. CDR1 and CDR2 from the germline V gene are SNHLY and FYNNEI. V shed 6 bases, J shed 2 bases, and the junction held 11 bases outside the gene matches. CDR3 DNA: TGTGCCAGCAGCGTCTACAGGGGACGGGTCACAGATACGCAGTATTTT. It codes for CASSVYRGRVTDTQYF.